The source of this T cell receptor beta chain is a study of cytomegalovirus exposure and HLA in healthy donors. Notes on the study in general: The study assumed roughly uniform donor sequencing depth for presence/absence analyses. For most TCR sequences rarity was the rule, although some public TCRs occurred in many donors. A later analysis showed HLA-associated TCR beta chains outstripping equally common others in clonal expansion.

The PCR employed 60 Vbeta primers together with 13 Jbeta primers. The protocol was immunoSEQ multiplex PCR, while the TCRdb copy is restricted to in-frame clones and leaves out a portion. In the table there are over 100,000 clones, 63% of which are singletons. For this clone: Its target is not known.

Trimming took 4 bases from V and 2 from J, leaving 7 bases between them. This CDR3 comprises 13 residues. The germline gives CDR1 SGHNT, CDR2 YENEEA. Sequencing was carried out using PBMCs. The clonotype was recovered from a man between 35 and 55 years old in good health and CMV-seropositive. The chain links TRBV11-3 to TRBJ2-3; a weak D match, TRBD1 (6 bases). CDR3: CASSSGDTDTQYF. The CDR3 coding sequence is TGTGCCAGCAGCTCAGGGGACACAGATACGCAGTATTTT.